This entry lists 4 T cell receptor beta chains sequenced from one sample in a study of technical replicates of blood from a few donors. TCRdb's copy holds only in-frame clones and misses some; the assay was immunoSEQ multiplex PCR. The sample records more than 60,000 clones, just under 95% being singletons. The sample comprised T cells isolated from PBMCs. The source is a human donor in good health.

Of note for this clone: This CDR3 is also generated by other DNA sequences in the sample. The chain carries TRBV9 and TRBJ2-5; TRBD1 matches at 7 bases. The CDR3 is 14 residues long. Germline loops: CDR1 SGDLS, CDR2 YYNGEE. With 0 bases clipped from V and 5 bases from J, the junction kept 4 bases outside the gene matches. The CDR3 sequence: CASSVEGGRETQYF. In DNA form, the CDR3 reads TGTGCCAGCAGCGTAGAAGGGGGCCGGGAGACCCAGTACTTC.

The chain has TRBV6-5 and TRBJ2-1; 7 positions match TRBD2. This CDR3 has 15 residues. The V gene's germline CDR1 is MNHEY and CDR2 SVGAGI. V gave up 5 bases and J gave up 1 base; unmatched junction bases: 5. The CDR3 bases are TGTGCCAGCAGTAGCGGGACTCCGTCCTACAATGAGCAGTTCTTC. This gives the protein CASSSGTPSYNEQFF.

The table lists this clone with a count of one. The CDR3 bases are TGTGCCAGCAGTCTCGAAGGGCGGGAGGACCTCCAAGAGACCCAGTACTTC. Residues: CASSLEGREDLQETQYF. J is TRBJ2-5 and V is TRBV21-1; the D call of TRBD2 is as the table states it, not checked on the DNA. TRBV21-1 corresponds to a pseudogene. The CDR3 has 17 residues.

J is TRBJ2-1 and V is TRBV10-2; D not certain. The CDR3 has 13 residues. V was shortened by 3 bases and J by 4 bases, with 7 bases between the two germline ends. The germline gives CDR1 WSHSY, CDR2 SAAADI. DNA of the CDR3: TGCGCCAGCAGTGACAACTCTTACAATGAGCAGTTCTTC. Its protein product is CASSDNSYNEQFF.